This entry lists 11 T cell receptor beta chains sequenced from one sample in a study of T cells after yellow fever vaccination. TCRdb used MiXCR to reprocess the 5' RACE reads, holding one entry per CDR3 protein. The sample holds a few hundred thousand distinct CDR3 sequences; 4.1% are singletons and the top ten take under 30%. The sequencing used PBMCs, collected 5 days after the yellow fever booster vaccination. The origin of the receptors is a man aged 18 to 30 who received the YFV17D yellow fever vaccine.

This sequence joins TRBV12-3 or TRBV12-4 and TRBJ2-1; 7 bases map to TRBD2. This CDR3 has 13 residues. V was pared by 11 bases and J by 2 bases, with 6 bases of the junction left unmatched. The CDR3 spells CAASSGAYNEQFF. CDR3 DNA sequence: TGTGCCGCCTCTAGCGGAGCCTACAATGAGCAGTTCTTC.

This clonotype was seen a handful of times. V usage is TRBV10-3 and J usage is TRBJ2-5; D possibly corresponds to TRBD2 (7 bases). Trimming removed 5 bases from V and 1 base from J, with 11 bases in between. There are 14 residues in the CDR3. Germline CDR1 ENHRY, CDR2 SYGVKD. In DNA, the CDR3 is TGTGCCATCAGTTTAGGGGGGGGCCAAGAGACCCAGTACTTC. This sequence encodes CAISLGGGQETQYF.

CDR3 sequence (DNA): TGTGCCAGCAGTTACGCGGGCACTGAAGCTTTCTTT. It yields the protein CASSYAGTEAFF. The J gene is TRBJ1-1, the V gene TRBV6-5; D is unclear. Between the trimmed V and J ends, which lost 2 bases and 4 bases, there was a span of 5 bases. CDR1 and CDR2 from the germline V gene are MNHEY and SVGAGI. CDR3 length: 12 amino acids.

This clonotype was recorded at least ten times. The gene calls are TRBV6-2 or TRBV6-3 and TRBJ2-5; possible D gene TRBD2, 6 bases. The CDR3 is 15 amino acids. The germline gives CDR1 MNHEY, CDR2 SVGEGT. With 6 bases removed from V and 2 bases from J, the gap between germline ends came to 16 bases. The chain's CDR3 is CASRRFAGNQETQYF. In DNA, the CDR3 is TGTGCCAGCAGAAGATTCGCGGGGAATCAAGAGACCCAGTACTTC.

V gene TRBV10-3 combines with J gene TRBJ2-3; 7 positions match TRBD1. The V and J ends lost 3 bases and 2 bases, in that order; junction bases with no gene match: 5. The germline V gene has CDR1 ENHRY and CDR2 SYGVKD. The CDR3 consists of 15 residues. CDR3 sequence reads: CAISDGTASTDTQYF. CDR3 DNA: TGTGCCATCAGTGACGGGACAGCCTCCACAGATACGCAGTATTTT.

This rearrangement joins TRBV28 to TRBJ1-4; D possibly corresponds to TRBD1 (5 bases). The CDR3 is 14 residues long. V lost 3 bases and J 4 bases, leaving 9 bases between the germline ends. From germline, CDR1 is MDHEN and CDR2 SYDVKM. The CDR3 sequence: CASSFRRVNEKLFF. CDR3 sequence (DNA): TGTGCCAGCAGTTTCCGCAGGGTTAATGAAAAACTGTTTTTT.

This clonotype was counted only a few times. This chain links TRBV27 with TRBJ1-1; TRBD1 matches 10 bases. Unmatched junction bases numbered 9, after V lost 5 bases and J lost 6 bases. CDR3 length: 15 amino acids. The germline gives CDR1 MNHEY, CDR2 SMNVEV (reference sequence). As DNA, the CDR3 is TGTGCCAGCAGTGACCGGGACAGGGGTCTGGCTGAAGCTTTCTTT. This gives the protein CASSDRDRGLAEAFF.

This CDR3 is CSASVFRSTDTQYF. The CDR3 region has the DNA TGCAGTGCTAGTGTCTTCAGAAGCACAGATACGCAGTATTTT. The rearrangement uses TRBV20-1 and TRBJ2-3; no definite D call. The CDR3 contains 14 residues. Germline V lookup: CDR1 DFQATT, CDR2 SNEGSKA (reference sequence). V was clipped by 3 bases and J by 0 bases, with 10 bases between them.

The table lists this clonotype with a few counts. The rearrangement uses TRBV20-1 and TRBJ2-3; no reliable D call. The CDR3 consists of 15 residues. Germline V CDR1 and CDR2: DFQATT, SNEGSKA (reference sequence). With 3 bases removed from V and 3 bases from J, the gap between germline ends came to 16 bases. The CDR3 loop reads CSASHPPVETDTQYF. DNA for the CDR3: TGCAGTGCTAGTCACCCCCCTGTAGAGACAGATACGCAGTATTTT.

This clonotype was observed at least ten times. The chain employs TRBV27 and TRBJ1-1; D remains ambiguous. Deletions cut 7 bases from V and 7 bases from J, with 13 bases between. The CDR3 contains 12 residues. From germline, CDR1 is MNHEY and CDR2 SMNVEV (reference sequence). The CDR3 nucleotides are TGTGCCAGCATGGTGGTCGGAAGTGAAGCTTTCTTT. Translating it yields CASMVVGSEAFF.

This clonotype came up many times. V usage is TRBV20-1 and J usage is TRBJ2-2; TRBD2 aligns across 8 bases. The CDR3 extends over 15 amino acids. With 7 bases clipped from V and 0 bases from J, the junction kept 7 bases outside the gene matches. Germline assignment: CDR1 DFQATT and CDR2 SNEGSKA (reference sequence). The CDR3 region is CSVPLTSANTGELFF. The DNA of the CDR3 is TGCAGTGTCCCCCTGACTAGCGCGAACACCGGGGAGCTGTTTTTT.